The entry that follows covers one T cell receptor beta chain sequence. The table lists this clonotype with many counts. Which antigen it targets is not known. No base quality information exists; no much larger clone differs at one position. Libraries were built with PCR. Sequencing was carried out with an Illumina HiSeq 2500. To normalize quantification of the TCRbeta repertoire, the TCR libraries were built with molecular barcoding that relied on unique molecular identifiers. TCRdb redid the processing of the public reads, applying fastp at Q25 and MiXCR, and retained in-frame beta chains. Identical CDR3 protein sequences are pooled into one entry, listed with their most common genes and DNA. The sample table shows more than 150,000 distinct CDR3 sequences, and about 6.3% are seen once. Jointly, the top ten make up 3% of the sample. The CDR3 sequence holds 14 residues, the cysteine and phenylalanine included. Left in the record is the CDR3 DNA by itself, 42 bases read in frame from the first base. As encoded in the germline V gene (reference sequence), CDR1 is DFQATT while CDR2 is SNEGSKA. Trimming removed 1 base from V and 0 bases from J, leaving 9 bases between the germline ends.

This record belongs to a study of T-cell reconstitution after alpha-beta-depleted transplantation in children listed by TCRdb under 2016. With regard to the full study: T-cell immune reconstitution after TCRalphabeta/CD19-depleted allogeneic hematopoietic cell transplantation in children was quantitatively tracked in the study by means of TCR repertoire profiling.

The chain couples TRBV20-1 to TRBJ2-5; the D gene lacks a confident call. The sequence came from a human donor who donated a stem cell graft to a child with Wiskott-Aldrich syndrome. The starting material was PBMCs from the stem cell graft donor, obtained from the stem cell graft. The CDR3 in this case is CSARGWQHQETQYF. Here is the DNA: TGCAGTGCTAGAGGATGGCAACACCAAGAGACCCAGTACTTC.